This T cell receptor (beta chain) was observed in a study of T cells in Graves' hyperthyroidism and ophthalmopathy. Study overall: Once the initial diagnosis was made, peripheral blood was obtained before any treatment.

Amplification of TCR beta CDR3 regions was performed using RNA transcripts as template. Primed by the HTBI set, a first-round RT-PCR was run on the TCR CDR3. TCRdb called the multiplex PCR reads again in MiXCR, with one record for every CDR3 protein. The sample yields under 200,000 distinct CDR3 sequences, roughly 10% seen once. Germline CDR1 SGHVS, CDR2 FQNEAQ. Losses at the gene ends were 1 base for V and 4 bases for J; bases not matched to a gene: 5. CDR3 size: 15 residues. This clonotype was seen only a few times. As yet, its antigen is unknown. Patients were excluded because of uncontrolled infection, other autoimmune disease, pregnancy or lactation. Clinicians diagnosed patients from clinical symptoms, serum thyroxine and TRAb, thyroid ultrasound and orbital computed tomography. Findings of the study overall: Most thyroid clonotypes expanded above 0.001 appeared in blood too.

The sequence was obtained from a woman younger than 35 with Graves' hyperthyroidism that later progressed to Graves' ophthalmopathy. The sequenced sample consisted of blood. The rearrangement uses TRBV7-8 and TRBJ1-2, with 8 bases that match TRBD1. The CDR3, as DNA: TGTGCCAGCAGCTTAGTCGACAGGGGCCCCTATGGCTACACCTTC. It yields the protein CASSLVDRGPYGYTF.